This TCR beta chain was documented in a study of human T cells and chemical hapten exposure. On the study more broadly: Small pooled library volume differences chiefly drove per-sample TCR yield variation. Study findings and constraints: Expanded TCR counts at PT1 went up together with patch test score, a positive correlation.

Under the authors' procedure: Counts of TCRs in each sample centred on a median of 95,638 and extended from around 25,000 to 690,000. TCRdb re-derived calls from the RACE reads in MiXCR, one entry per CDR3 protein. Clone size and V and J calls follow TCRdb, not the original study. The sample carries under 130,000 distinct CDR3 sequences, 34% recorded once. A word on this clonotype: Its antigen is undetermined.

CDR3 length equals 14 residues. The germline V gene has CDR1 SGHTA and CDR2 FQGNSA. V dropped 4 bases and J dropped 6 bases, with 12 bases sitting between them. Noted time point: patch test 3, about 24 weeks after DPC sensitization. Treatment in this sample: therapeutic diphenylcyclopropenone sensitization with weekly scalp DPC. This receptor was identified in a middle-aged man with alopecia areata. Some clones in this sample may be carry-over from other donors' samples. Sample: whole blood, taken in connection with sensitization to the hapten diphenylcyclopropenone (DPC). The chain links TRBV7-2 to TRBJ2-2, with a tentative D call TRBD2 (5 bases). The DNA of the CDR3 is TGTGCCAGCAGCTCCTTGGGAGCGGCCGGGGAGCTGTTTTTT. Protein product: CASSSLGAAGELFF.